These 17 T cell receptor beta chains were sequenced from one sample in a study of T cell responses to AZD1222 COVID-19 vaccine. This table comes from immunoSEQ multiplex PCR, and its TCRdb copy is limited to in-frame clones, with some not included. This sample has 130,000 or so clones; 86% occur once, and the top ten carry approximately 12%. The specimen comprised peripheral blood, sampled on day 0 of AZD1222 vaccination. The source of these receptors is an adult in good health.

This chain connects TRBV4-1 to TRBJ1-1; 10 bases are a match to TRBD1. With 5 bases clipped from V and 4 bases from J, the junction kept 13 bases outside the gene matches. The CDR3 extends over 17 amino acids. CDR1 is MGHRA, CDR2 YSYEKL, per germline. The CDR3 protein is CASSMTGGAGWATEAFF. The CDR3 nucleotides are TGCGCCAGCAGCATGACAGGGGGCGCGGGATGGGCCACTGAAGCTTTCTTT.

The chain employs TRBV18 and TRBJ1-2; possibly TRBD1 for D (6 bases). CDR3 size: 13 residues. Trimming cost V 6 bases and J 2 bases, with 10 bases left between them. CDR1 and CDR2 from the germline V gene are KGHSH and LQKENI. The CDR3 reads CASSLTGNYGYTF. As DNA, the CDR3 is TGTGCCAGCTCTCTCACAGGGAACTATGGCTACACCTTC.

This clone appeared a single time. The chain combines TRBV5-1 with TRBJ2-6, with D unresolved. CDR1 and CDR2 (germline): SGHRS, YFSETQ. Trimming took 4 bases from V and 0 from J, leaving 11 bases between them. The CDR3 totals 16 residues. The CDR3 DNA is TGCGCCAGCAGCCTCTACGCTAGCTCTGGGGCCAACGTCCTGACTTTC. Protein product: CASSLYASSGANVLTF.

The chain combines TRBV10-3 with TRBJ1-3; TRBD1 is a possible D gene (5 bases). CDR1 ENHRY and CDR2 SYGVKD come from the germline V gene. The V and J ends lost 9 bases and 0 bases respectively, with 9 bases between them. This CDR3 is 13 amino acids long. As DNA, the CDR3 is TGTGCCATACAGGACTCCTCTGGAAACACCATATATTTT. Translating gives CAIQDSSGNTIYF.

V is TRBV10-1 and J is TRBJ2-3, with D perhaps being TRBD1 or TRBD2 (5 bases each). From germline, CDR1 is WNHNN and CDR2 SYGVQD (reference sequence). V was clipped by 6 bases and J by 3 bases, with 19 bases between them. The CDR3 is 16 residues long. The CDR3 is CASRAAPPGPTDTQYF. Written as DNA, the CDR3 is TGCGCCAGCAGGGCAGCCCCTCCGGGACCTACAGATACGCAGTATTTT.

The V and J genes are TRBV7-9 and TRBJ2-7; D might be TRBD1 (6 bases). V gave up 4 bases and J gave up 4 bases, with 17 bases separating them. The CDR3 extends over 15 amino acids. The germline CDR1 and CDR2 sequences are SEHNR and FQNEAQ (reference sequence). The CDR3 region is CASSSHRDIRYEQYF. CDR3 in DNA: TGTGCCAGCAGCTCTCACAGGGATATCCGGTACGAGCAGTACTTC.

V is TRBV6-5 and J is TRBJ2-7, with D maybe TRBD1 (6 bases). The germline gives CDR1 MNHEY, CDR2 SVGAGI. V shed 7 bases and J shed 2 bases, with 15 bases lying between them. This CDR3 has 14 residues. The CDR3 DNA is TGTGCCAGCATTCCCAGACAGGTACCCTACGAGCAGTACTTC. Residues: CASIPRQVPYEQYF.

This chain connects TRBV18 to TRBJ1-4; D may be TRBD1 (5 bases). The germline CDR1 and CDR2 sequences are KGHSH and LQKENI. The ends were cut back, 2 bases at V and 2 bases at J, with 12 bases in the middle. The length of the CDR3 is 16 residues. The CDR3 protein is CASSPGQGTTNEKLFF. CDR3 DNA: TGTGCCAGCTCACCAGGTCAGGGAACGACTAATGAAAAACTGTTTTTT. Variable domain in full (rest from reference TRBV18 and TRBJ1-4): NAGVMQNPRHLVRRRGQEARLRCSPMKGHSHVYWYRQLPEEGLKFMVYLQKENIIDESGMPKERFSAEFPKEGPSILRIQQVVRGDSAAYFCASSPGQGTTNEKLFFGSGTQLSVL.

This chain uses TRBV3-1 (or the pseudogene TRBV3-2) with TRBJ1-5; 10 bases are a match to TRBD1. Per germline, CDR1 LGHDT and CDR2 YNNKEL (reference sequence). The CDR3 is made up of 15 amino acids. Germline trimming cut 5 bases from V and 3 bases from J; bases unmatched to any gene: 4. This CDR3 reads CASSWGQGNNQPQHF. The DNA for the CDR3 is TGTGCCAGCAGCTGGGGACAGGGGAACAATCAGCCCCAGCATTTT.

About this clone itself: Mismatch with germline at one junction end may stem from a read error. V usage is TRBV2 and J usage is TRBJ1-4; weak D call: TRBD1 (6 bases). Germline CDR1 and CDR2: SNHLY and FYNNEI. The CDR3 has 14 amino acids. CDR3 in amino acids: CASNEQGMKEKLFF. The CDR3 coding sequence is TGTGCCAGCAATGAACAGGGAATGAAGGAAAAACTGTTTTTT.

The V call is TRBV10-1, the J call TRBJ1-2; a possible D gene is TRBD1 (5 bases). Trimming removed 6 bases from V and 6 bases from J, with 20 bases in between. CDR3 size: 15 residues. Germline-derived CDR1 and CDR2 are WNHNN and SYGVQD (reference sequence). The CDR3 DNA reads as TGCGCCAGCAGAATCGGGACGGTATTTCAAAATGGCTACACCTTC. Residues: CASRIGTVFQNGYTF.

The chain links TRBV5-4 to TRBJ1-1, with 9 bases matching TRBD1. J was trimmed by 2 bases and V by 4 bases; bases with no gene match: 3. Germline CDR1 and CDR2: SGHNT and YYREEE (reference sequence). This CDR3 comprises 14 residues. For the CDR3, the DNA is TGTGCCAGCAGCCCGGGACAGGGAAACACTGAAGCTTTCTTT. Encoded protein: CASSPGQGNTEAFF.

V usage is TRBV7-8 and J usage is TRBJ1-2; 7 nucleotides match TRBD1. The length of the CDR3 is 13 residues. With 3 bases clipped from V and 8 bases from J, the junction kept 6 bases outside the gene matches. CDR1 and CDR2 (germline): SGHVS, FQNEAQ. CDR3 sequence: CASSFGRQGGYTF. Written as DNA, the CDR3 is TGTGCCAGCAGCTTCGGGAGACAGGGCGGCTACACCTTC.

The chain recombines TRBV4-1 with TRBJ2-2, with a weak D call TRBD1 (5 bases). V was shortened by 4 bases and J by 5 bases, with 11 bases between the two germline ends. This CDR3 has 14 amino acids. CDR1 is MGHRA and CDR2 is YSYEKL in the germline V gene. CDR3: CASSRAPGTGELFF. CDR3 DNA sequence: TGCGCCAGCAGCCGGGCCCCAGGGACCGGGGAGCTGTTTTTT.

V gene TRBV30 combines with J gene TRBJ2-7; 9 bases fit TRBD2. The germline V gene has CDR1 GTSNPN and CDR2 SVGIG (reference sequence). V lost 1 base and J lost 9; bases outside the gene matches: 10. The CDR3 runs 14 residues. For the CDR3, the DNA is TGTGCCTGGAGTGCTGGCGGGGGGGCGAACGGGCAGTACTTC. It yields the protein CAWSAGGGANGQYF.

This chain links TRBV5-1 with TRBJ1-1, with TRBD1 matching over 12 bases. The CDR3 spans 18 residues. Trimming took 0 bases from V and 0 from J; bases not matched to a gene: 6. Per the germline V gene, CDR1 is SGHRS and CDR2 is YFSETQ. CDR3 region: CASSLVGTGGRMNTEAFF. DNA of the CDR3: TGCGCCAGCAGCTTGGTTGGGACAGGGGGCCGGATGAACACTGAAGCTTTCTTT.

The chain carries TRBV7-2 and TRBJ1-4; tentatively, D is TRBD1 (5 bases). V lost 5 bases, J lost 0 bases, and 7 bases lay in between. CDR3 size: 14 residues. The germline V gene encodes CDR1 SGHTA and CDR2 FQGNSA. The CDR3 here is CASSPGSTNEKLFF. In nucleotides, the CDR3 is TGTGCCAGCAGCCCAGGGTCAACTAATGAAAAACTGTTTTTT.